This is a list of T cell receptor beta chains from one sample in a study of T-cell reconstitution after alpha-beta-depleted transplantation in children. One entry per CDR3 protein, called by TCRdb with MiXCR from the PCR reads. The sample holds around 960,000 distinct CDR3 sequences; less than 30% are singletons and the top ten take around 30%. The sample here was PBMCs, mostly from graft donor cells, taken 360 days after TCRalphabeta/CD19-depleted stem cell transplant. The receptors come from a boy under two years old who had a stem cell transplant for SCID, so the T cells may come from the graft donor. The CDR3 runs from the conserved cysteine through the conserved F or W. Rows give clone size only sometimes, using once, few, many, or a class for an expanded clone.

j_call clone_size v_call cdr3_aa
TRBJ2-3 few TRBV7-2 CASIRRFTGSTDTQYF
TRBJ2-1 NA TRBV7-2 CASSLFQGDYNEQFF
TRBJ2-7 NA TRBV7-2 CASSLRGGNPFGYEQYF
TRBJ2-3 NA TRBV2 CASRVHRVKGTDTQYF
TRBJ2-7 NA TRBV20-1 CSAATGPSSYEQYF
TRBJ2-5 NA TRBV28 CASSPTTGREVETQYF
TRBJ1-6 few TRBV28 CASSLDTQGGSPLHF
TRBJ2-2 few TRBV12-3/TRBV12-4 CASSFVAGGLTGKLFF
TRBJ2-1 once TRBV10-3 CAISATGAEQFF
TRBJ2-7 NA TRBV27 CASSLSLGVSYEQYF
TRBJ2-3 NA TRBV12-3/TRBV12-4 CASSSDSYTDTQYF
TRBJ2-7 NA TRBV29-1 CSGVAGSPRLGYEQYF
TRBJ2-1 NA TRBV11-2 CASSLRVWSSYNEQFF
TRBJ2-7 many TRBV5-1 CASSPDRPSYEQYF
TRBJ2-4 few TRBV20-1 CSAWTSGDKNIQYF
TRBJ2-5 NA TRBV6-5 CASSHLGLAGTRSETQYF
TRBJ2-4 few TRBV7-9 CASSLARGPLAKNIQYF
TRBJ2-3 few TRBV28 CASREGGLAGATDTQYF
TRBJ1-1 few TRBV12-3/TRBV12-4 CASSLGLVGNTEAFF
TRBJ2-2 few TRBV6-1 CASQAENTGELFF
TRBJ2-7 NA TRBV12-3/TRBV12-4 CASSFPPKEQYF
TRBJ2-7 NA TRBV5-5 CASSWIFSGTARDEQYF
TRBJ1-1 NA TRBV20-1 CSAGGGQVKFTSPGAFF
TRBJ2-7 few TRBV12-3/TRBV12-4 CASSARHGEIYEQYF
TRBJ2-7 NA TRBV29-1 CSVLVVQGAISYEQYF
TRBJ2-4 NA TRBV5-6 CASSDPDRGENIQYF
TRBJ1-2 NA TRBV5-1 CASRKENYGYTF
TRBJ2-2 NA TRBV7-3 CASSLNGASGRHGELFF
TRBJ2-5 NA TRBV4-3 CASSQDTGGQETQYF
TRBJ2-7 few TRBV20-1 CSARVGAGGYYEQYF
TRBJ2-2 few TRBV7-3 CASSFRPGEAGTGELFF
TRBJ2-2 many TRBV5-1 CASSLRQGVNTGELFF
TRBJ1-1 NA TRBV6-2/TRBV6-3 CASVGQPNQWNTEAFF
TRBJ2-3 few TRBV7-3 CASSSRGLGDTQYF
TRBJ2-1 NA TRBV7-8 CASLGGDRRYNEQFF
TRBJ2-5 many TRBV28 CASSLLGNGETQYF
TRBJ2-7 NA TRBV20-1 CSAEGLASGEVSYEQYF
TRBJ2-7 NA TRBV7-9 CASSWTGRAYEQYF
TRBJ2-7 few TRBV29-1 CSVFGDSPLGEQYF
TRBJ1-2 NA TRBV5-1 CASSFASGGGYTF
TRBJ2-1 NA TRBV24-1 CATGADRHRNEQFF
TRBJ2-1 NA TRBV27 CASSLSGGAPYNEQFF
TRBJ2-1 NA TRBV12-3/TRBV12-4 CASSLSPGWNEQFF
TRBJ2-6 few TRBV12-3/TRBV12-4 CASSPRVTGANVLTF
TRBJ2-5 NA TRBV6-1 CSSSQTGEGETQYF
TRBJ2-1 few TRBV6-1 CASSRTGRNEQFF
TRBJ2-3 NA TRBV7-6 CASSSRPSRSTDTQYF
TRBJ2-7 NA TRBV7-9 CASSDTGTGLYEQYF
TRBJ2-5 NA TRBV5-1 CASSLQRGGQETQYF
TRBJ1-5 NA TRBV7-9 CASSLGVTRNQPQHF
TRBJ1-4 NA TRBV2 CASRRIDRTLYEKLFF